This TCR beta chain was sequenced during a study of blood T cells in healthy people across ages. There are 11 residues in the CDR3. Germline lookup yields CDR1 KGHDR and CDR2 SFDVKD. Note on this clonotype: Its target is unknown. The junction shows a germline mismatch at one end, possibly a read error.

Findings and caveats of the study: Diversity was higher, and naive CD4+ cells more numerous, in long-lived donors than in aged donors.

It was with a sample-barcoded 5' primer and a J-beta primer mix that a second PCR of roughly 6 to 12 cycles was run. A template-switch adaptor containing 12 random nucleotides labeled each cDNA molecule. One entry per CDR3 protein, called by TCRdb with MiXCR from the 5' RACE reads. The sample gives roughly 1.6 million distinct CDR3 sequences, about 32% of which show up once; 11% is in the top ten. The receptor comes from a woman aged 30 to 39 in good health. The chain recombines TRBV24-1 with TRBJ1-2; unclear D gene. Sample: blood. CDR3 protein: CAASDLGIYTF. CDR3 coding DNA: TGTGCCGCCAGTGACTTAGGGATCTACACCTTC.